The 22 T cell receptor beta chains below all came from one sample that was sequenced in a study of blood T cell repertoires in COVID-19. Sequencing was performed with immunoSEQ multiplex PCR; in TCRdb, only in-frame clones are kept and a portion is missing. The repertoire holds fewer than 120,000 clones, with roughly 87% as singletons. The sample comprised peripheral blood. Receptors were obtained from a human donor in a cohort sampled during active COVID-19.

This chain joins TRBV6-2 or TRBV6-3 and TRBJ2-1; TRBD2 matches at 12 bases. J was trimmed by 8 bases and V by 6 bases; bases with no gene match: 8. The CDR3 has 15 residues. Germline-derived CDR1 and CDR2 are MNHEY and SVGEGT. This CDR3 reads CASSPLAGGWDEQFF. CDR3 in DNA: TGTGCCAGCAGCCCCCTAGCGGGAGGGTGGGATGAGCAGTTCTTC.

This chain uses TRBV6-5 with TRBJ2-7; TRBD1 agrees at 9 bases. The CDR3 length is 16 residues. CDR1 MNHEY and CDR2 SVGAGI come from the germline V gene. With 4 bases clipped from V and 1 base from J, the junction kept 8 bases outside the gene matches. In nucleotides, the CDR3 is TGTGCCAGCAGTTCTCACAGGACAGGGGTTTCCTACGAGCAGTACTTC. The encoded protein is CASSSHRTGVSYEQYF.

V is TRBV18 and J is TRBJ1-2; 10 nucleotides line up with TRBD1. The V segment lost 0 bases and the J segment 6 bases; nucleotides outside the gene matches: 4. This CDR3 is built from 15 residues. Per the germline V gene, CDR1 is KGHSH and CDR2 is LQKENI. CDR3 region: CASSPPGTGENGYTF. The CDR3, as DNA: TGTGCCAGCTCACCACCCGGGACAGGGGAAAATGGCTACACCTTC.

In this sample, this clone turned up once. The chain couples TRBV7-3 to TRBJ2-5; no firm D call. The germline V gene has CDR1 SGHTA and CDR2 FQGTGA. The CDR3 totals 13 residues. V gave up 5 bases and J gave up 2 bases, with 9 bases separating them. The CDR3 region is CASSPTPQETQYF. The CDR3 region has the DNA TGTGCCAGCAGCCCGACTCCACAAGAGACCCAGTACTTC.

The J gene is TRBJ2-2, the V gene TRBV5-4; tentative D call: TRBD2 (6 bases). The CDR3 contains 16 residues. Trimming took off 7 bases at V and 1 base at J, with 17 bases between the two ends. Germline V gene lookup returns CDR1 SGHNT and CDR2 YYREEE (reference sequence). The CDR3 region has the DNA TGTGCCAGCGCCCCTGGGGCTAGCGTGAACACCGGGGAGCTGTTTTTT. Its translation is CASAPGASVNTGELFF.

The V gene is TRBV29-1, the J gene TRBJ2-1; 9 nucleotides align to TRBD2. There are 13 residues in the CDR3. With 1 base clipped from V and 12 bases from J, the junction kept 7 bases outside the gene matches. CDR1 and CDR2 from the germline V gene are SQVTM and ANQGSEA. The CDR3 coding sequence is TGCAGCGTTGAAGGTAGCGGGGGACAGAGGCAGTTCTTC. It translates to CSVEGSGGQRQFF.

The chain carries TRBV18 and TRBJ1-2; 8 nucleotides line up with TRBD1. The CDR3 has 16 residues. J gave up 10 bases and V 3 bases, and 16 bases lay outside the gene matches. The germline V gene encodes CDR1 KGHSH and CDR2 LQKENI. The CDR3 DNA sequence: TGTGCCAGCTCACCTCGGGACAGGAGTAGTTCGGGGGCCTACACCTTC. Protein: CASSPRDRSSSGAYTF.

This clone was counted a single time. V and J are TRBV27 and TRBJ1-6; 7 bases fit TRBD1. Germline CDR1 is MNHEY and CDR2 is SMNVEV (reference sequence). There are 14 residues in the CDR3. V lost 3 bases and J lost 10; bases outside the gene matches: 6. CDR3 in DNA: TGTGCCAGCAGTTTGACAGGGTTGAGCTCACCCCTCCACTTT. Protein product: CASSLTGLSSPLHF.

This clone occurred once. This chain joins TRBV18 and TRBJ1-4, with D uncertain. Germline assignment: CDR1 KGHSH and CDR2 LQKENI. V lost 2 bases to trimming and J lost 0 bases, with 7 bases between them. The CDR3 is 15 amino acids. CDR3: CASSPSAATNEKLFF. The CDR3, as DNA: TGTGCCAGCTCACCATCAGCGGCAACTAATGAAAAACTGTTTTTT. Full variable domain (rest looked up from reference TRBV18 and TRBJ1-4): NAGVMQNPRHLVRRRGQEARLRCSPMKGHSHVYWYRQLPEEGLKFMVYLQKENIIDESGMPKERFSAEFPKEGPSILRIQQVVRGDSAAYFCASSPSAATNEKLFFGSGTQLSVL.

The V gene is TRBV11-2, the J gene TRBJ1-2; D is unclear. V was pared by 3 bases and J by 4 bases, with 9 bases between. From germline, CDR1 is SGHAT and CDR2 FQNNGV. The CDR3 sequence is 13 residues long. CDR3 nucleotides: TGTGCCAGCAGCTTCGTTGAGGGCTATGGCTACACCTTC. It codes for CASSFVEGYGYTF.

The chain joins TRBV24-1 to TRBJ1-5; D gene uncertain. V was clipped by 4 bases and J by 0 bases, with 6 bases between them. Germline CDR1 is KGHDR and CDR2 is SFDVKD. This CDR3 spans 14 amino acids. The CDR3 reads CATSDPLSNQPQHF. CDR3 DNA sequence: TGTGCCACCAGTGACCCACTTAGCAATCAGCCCCAGCATTTT.

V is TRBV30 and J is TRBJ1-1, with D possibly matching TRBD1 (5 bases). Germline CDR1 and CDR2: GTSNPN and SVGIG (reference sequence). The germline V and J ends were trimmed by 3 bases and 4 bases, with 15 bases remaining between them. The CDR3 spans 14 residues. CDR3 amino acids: CAWRPRGGGTEAFF. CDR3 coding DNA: TGTGCCTGGAGGCCTAGGGGCGGGGGCACTGAAGCTTTCTTT. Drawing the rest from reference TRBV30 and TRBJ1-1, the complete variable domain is SQTIHQWPATLVQPVGSPLSLECTVEGTSNPNLYWYRQAAGRGLQLLFYSVGIGQISSEVPQNLSASRPQDRQFILSSKKLLLSDSGFYLCAWRPRGGGTEAFFGQGTRLTVV.

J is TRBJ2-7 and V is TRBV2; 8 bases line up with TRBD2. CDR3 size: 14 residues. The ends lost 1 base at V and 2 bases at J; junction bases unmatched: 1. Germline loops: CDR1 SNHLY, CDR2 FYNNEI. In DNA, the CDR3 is TGTGCCAGCAGTGAAGTAGCGGGGACCTACGAGCAGTACTTC. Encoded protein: CASSEVAGTYEQYF.

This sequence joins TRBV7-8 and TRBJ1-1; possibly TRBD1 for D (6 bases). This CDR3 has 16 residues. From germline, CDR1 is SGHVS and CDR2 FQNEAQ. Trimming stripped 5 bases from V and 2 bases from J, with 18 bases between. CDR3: CASSPRRGGHNTEAFF. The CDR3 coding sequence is TGTGCCAGCAGCCCCCGCCGGGGGGGACATAACACTGAAGCTTTCTTT.

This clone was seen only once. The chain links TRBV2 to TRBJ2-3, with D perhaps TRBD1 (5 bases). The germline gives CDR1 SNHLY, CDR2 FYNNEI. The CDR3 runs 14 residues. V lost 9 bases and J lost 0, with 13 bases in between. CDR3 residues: CASKQGASTDTQYF. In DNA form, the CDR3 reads TGTGCCAGTAAGCAGGGTGCTAGCACAGATACGCAGTATTTT.

The CDR3 DNA is TGCGCCAGCAGCTACTCTGGGGCGGGAGGTGAGCAGTTCTTC. This translates into CASSYSGAGGEQFF. The chain links TRBV5-1 to TRBJ2-1, with 8 bases fitting TRBD2. The V gene's germline CDR1 is SGHRS and CDR2 YFSETQ. The CDR3 sequence is 14 residues long. The junction had 8 bases not matched to a gene; V was cut back by 3 bases and J by 9 bases.

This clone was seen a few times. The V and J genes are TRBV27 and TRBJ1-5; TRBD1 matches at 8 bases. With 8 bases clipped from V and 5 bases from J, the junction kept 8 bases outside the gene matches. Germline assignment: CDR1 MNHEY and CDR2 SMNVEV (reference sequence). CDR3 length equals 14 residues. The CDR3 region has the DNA TGTGCCAGCGGATGGGACAGGTTGCATCAGCCCCAGCATTTT. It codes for CASGWDRLHQPQHF.

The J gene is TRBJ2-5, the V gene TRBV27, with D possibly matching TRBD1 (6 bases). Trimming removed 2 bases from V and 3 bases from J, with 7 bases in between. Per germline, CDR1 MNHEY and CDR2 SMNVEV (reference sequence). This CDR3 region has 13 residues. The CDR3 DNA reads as TGTGCCAGCAGTTTAGAGGGGGAAGAGACCCAGTACTTC. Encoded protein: CASSLEGEETQYF.

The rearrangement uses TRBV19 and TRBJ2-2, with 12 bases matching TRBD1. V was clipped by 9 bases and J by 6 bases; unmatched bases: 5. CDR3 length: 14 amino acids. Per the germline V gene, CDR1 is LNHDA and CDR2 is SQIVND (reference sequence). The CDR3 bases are TGTGCCAGCAAGGGACAGGGGGCGCCCGGGGAGCTGTTTTTT. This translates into CASKGQGAPGELFF.

The CDR3 region has the DNA TGTGCCAGCAGCTTAAGGACTAGTGGGGCCGAGCAGTACTTC. Residues: CASSLRTSGAEQYF. The chain recombines TRBV7-9 with TRBJ2-7; TRBD2 matches at 7 bases. This CDR3 is 14 amino acids long. Germline CDR1 is SEHNR and CDR2 is FQNEAQ (reference sequence). J was trimmed by 6 bases and V by 2 bases; bases with no gene match: 7.

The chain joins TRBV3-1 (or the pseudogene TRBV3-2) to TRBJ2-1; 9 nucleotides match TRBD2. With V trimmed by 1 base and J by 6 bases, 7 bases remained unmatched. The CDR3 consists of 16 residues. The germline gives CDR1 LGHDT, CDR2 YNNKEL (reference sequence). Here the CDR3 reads CASSQASSGIGNEQFF. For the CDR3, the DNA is TGTGCCAGCAGCCAAGCATCTAGCGGGATTGGCAATGAGCAGTTCTTC.

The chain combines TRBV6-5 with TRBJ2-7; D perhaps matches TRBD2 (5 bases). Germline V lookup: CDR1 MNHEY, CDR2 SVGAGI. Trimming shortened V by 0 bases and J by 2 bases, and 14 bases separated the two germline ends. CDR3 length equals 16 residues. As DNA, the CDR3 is TGTGCCAGCAGTTACTCCACGGTCCGGACTGCCTACGAGCAGTACTTC. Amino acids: CASSYSTVRTAYEQYF.